This T cell receptor beta chain originates from a study of vaccination and CD4 T cells after COVID-19. This clonotype turned up a few times. Its target is not known. Treatment reported: approximately nine-day PBMC culture with coronavirus spike peptide pools or control peptides (ViraFEST assay). Before TCRs were sequenced, ViraFEST expanded antigen-specific T cells with peptide pools. After being plated at around 2 million per well, PBMCs were cultured with roughly 9.5 IU/ml IL-2 and about 10 ug/ml peptide pools. The CDR3 is made up of 15 amino acids. Germline V gene sequence: CDR1 DFQATT, CDR2 SNEGSKA (reference sequence). Germline trimming cut 7 bases from V and 1 base from J; bases unmatched to any gene: 10. Cultured CD4+ T-cell DNA underwent Oncomine TCR Beta short-read sequencing. TCRdb itself ran the PCR reads through MiXCR, one entry per CDR3 protein. The table includes some 14,000 distinct CDR3 sequences, approximately 51% detected once.

Sequencing input: CD4+ T cells from blood, cultured in vitro. The V and J genes are TRBV20-1 and TRBJ2-3; TRBD2 agrees at 8 bases. This TCR was sampled from a human donor who had recovered from COVID-19. The CDR3 region has the DNA TGCAGTGGGTCGGAGCGGGAGAGGGGCACAGATACGCAGTATTTT. Translation gives CSGSERERGTDTQYF.